This record concerns one T cell receptor beta chain sequence. The clone's antigen remains unknown. It has no much larger one-base neighbor in the sample; base qualities were not kept. Germline trimming: 4 bases from V, 1 base from J; junction bases outside gene matches: 12. From the cysteine through the phenylalanine, the CDR3 covers 18 amino acids. The entry retains the CDR3 DNA only, 54 bases that are in frame from base 1. Looking up the germline V gene (reference sequence) yields CDR1 LNHDA and CDR2 SQIVND. This record comes from a study of T cell responses to AZD1222 COVID-19 vaccine (dated by TCRdb to the early 2020s). Describing the broader study: TCR sequencing was performed for some 250 trial participants, of whom some 200 were given two doses of AZD1222 and 26 were given two doses of MenACWY control vaccine. Trial participants were enrolled by age into subgroups of 18-55, 56-69 and 70-plus years, and around 150, 28 and 57 TCR-sequenced participants, respectively, were included in these subgroups. What the research found in general, with its limitations: A significant rise in spike-specific TCR breadth and depth was observed after two AZD1222 doses relative to day 0 and relative to MenACWY recipients. No day 14 peak-response samples were available, so repertoires were characterized only after the peak T cell response. The 56-69-year group was small, and its depth increase did not reach significance, likely because of low power. Only five or six AZD1222 recipients were SARS-CoV-2 seropositive at baseline, limiting conclusions about previously exposed vaccinees. Epitopes outside the regions mutated in the B.1.351 and B.1.1.7 variants were reportedly recognized by nearly half of the unique spike-specific TCRs. Participants were mostly white British, with more females than males. The authors suggested clonal diversity may have been underestimated. Vaccine-associated CD4 TCRs spanned the whole spike protein, with dominant responses in regions 160-218 and 743-854.

In light of the paper, this sample's time point label describes: about 28 days (+/-7) after the second vaccine dose. Because spike-specific TCR depth and breadth did not differ between the two schedules, AZD1222 recipients who got a second dose at roughly 4 weeks were pooled with those who got a second dose at roughly 12 weeks. The vaccinee samples were drawn from two UK trials, COV001 and COV002, one of which was a single-blind randomized controlled phase 2/3 trial testing AZD1222 (ChAdOx1 nCoV-19) in healthy adults. Trial participant PBMC samples were collected at day 0 and day 28 after the second dose for TCRbeta chain sequencing. The CDR3 regions of human TCRbeta chains were subjected to immunosequencing. On the study's bioinformatics: TCRs in the repertoires were matched against a reference library of SARS-CoV-2-specific TCRs that had been generated with the MIRA antigen-specificity platform. Breadth was defined as the fraction of unique TCRs that were SARS-CoV-2-associated, and depth was defined as the fraction of total T cells that were SARS-CoV-2-associated. Each spike-specific TCR was assigned to its reactive spike region and to a CD4 or CD8 class using the MIRA data. Log10-transformed breadth and depth values were compared by one-way ANOVA with Sidak's multiple comparisons tests. Not all clones reach the TCRdb copy of this immuneACCESS table, which keeps in-frame sequences only. Checked studies attribute under half of the gap to unresolved V genes and leave the rest unexplained. That table is the source of V, J and clone size, and D and trimming were worked out from the DNA. This sample lists 90,000 to 120,000 clones; about 90% were detected once. The ten largest clones add up to approximately 8.9% of the sample.

Sequencing was performed on peripheral blood, taken 28 days after the second AZD1222 dose. Recombination joined TRBV19 with TRBJ1-5; TRBD1 agrees with 8 junctional bases. This TCR derives from an adult who received the AZD1222 COVID-19 vaccine. The CDR3: CASSREDRAGVSNQPQHF. The nucleotide sequence reads TGTGCCAGTAGTAGGGAGGACAGGGCTGGGGTAAGCAATCAGCCCCAGCATTTT.